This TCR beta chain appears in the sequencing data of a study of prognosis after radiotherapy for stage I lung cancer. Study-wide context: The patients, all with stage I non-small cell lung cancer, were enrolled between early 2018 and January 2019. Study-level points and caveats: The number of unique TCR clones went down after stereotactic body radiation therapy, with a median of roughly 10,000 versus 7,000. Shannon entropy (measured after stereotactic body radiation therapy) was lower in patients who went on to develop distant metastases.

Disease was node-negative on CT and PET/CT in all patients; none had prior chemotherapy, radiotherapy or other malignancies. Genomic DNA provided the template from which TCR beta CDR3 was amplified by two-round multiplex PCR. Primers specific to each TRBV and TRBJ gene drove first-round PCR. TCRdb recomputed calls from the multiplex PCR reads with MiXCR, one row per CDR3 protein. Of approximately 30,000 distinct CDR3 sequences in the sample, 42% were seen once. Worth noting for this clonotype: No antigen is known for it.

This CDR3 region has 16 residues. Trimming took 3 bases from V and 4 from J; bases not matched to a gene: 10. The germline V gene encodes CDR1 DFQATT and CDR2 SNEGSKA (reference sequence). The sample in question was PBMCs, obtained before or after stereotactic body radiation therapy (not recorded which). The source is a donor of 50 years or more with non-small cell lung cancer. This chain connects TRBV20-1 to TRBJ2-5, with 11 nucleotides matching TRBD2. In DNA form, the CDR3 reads TGCAGTGCTAGGAAGGTGACTAGCGGGGCGACAGAGACCCAGTACTTC. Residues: CSARKVTSGATETQYF.